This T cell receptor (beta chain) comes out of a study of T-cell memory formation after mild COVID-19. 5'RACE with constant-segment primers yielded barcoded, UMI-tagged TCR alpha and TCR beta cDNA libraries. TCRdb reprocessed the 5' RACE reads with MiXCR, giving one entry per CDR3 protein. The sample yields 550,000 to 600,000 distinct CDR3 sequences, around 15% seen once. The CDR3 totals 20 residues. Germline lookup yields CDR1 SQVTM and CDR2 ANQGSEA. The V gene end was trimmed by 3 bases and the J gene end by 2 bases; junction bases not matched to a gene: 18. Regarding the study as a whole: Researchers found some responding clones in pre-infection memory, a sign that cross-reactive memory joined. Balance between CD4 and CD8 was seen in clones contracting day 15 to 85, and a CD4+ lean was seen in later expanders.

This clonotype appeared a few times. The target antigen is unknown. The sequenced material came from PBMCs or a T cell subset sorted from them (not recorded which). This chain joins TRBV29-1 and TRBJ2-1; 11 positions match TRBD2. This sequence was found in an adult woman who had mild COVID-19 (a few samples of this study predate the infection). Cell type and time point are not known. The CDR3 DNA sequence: TGCAGCGTTGACGGGCCGGAGCTAGCGGGGGGATTAATCCCCTACAATGAGCAGTTCTTC. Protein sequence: CSVDGPELAGGLIPYNEQFF.